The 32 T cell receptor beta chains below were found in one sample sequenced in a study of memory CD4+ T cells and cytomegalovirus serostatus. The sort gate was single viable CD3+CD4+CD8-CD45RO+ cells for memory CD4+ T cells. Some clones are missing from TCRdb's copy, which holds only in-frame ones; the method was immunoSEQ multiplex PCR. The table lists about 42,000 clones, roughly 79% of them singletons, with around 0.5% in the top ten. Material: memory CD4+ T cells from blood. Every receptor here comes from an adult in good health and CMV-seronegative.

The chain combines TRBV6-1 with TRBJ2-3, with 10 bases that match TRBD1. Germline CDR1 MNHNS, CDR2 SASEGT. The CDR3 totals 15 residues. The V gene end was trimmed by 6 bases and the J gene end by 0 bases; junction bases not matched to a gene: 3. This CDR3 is CASRAGQGSTDTQYF. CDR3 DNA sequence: TGTGCCAGCAGGGCGGGACAGGGGAGCACAGATACGCAGTATTTT.

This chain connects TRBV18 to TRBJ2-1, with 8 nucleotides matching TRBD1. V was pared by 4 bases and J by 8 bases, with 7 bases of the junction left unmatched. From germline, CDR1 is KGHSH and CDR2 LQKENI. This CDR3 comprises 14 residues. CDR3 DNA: TGTGCCAGCTCACTAAACCTGGGACAGGATGAGCAGTTCTTC. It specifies CASSLNLGQDEQFF.

In nucleotides, the CDR3 is TGTGCCAGCAGGGTGGGTGTATCTGGCTACACCTTC. Amino acids: CASRVGVSGYTF. The chain combines TRBV5-6 with TRBJ1-2; D unclear. Germline loops: CDR1 SGHDT, CDR2 YYEEEE. V was trimmed by 5 bases and J by 7 bases, leaving 12 bases between them. The CDR3 covers 12 residues.

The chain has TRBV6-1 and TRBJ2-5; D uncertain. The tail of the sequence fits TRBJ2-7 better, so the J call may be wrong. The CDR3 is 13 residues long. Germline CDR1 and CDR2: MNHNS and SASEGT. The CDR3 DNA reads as TGTGCCAGCAGGCACCCTAACCCCTACGAGCAGTACTTC. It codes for CASRHPNPYEQYF.

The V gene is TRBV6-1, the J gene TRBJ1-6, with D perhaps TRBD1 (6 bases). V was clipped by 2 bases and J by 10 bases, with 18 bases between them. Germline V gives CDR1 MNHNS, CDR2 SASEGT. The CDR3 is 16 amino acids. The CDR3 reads CASSELRPGAGSPLHF. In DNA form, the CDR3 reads TGTGCCAGCAGTGAATTGCGGCCAGGGGCTGGGTCACCCCTCCACTTT.

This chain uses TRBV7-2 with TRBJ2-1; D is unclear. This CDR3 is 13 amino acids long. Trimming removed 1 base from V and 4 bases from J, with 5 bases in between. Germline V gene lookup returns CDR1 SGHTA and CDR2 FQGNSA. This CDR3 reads CASSLGLYNEQFF. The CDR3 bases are TGTGCCAGCAGCTTAGGACTGTACAATGAGCAGTTCTTC.

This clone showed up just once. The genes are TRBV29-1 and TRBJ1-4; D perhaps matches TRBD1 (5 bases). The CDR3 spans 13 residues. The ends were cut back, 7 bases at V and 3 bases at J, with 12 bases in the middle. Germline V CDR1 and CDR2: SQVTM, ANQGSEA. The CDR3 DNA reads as TGCAGCGCCGGGGCCAGGGCTAATGAAAAACTGTTTTTT. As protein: CSAGARANEKLFF.

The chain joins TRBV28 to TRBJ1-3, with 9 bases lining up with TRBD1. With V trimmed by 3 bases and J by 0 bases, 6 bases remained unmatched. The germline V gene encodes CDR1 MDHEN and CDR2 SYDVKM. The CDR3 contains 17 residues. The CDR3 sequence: CASSFSATGGSGNTIYF. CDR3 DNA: TGTGCCAGCAGTTTCTCCGCGACAGGGGGCTCTGGAAACACCATATATTTT.

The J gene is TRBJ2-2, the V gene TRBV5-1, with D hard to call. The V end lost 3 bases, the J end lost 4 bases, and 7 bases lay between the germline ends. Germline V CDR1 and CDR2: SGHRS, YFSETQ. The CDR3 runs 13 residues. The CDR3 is CASSYDGTGELFF. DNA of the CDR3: TGCGCCAGCAGCTACGACGGCACCGGGGAGCTGTTTTTT.

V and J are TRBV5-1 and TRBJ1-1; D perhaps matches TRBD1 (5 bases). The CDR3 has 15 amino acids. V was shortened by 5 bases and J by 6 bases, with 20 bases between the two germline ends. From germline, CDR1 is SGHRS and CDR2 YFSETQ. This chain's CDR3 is CASRASRGAGSEAFF. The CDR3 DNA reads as TGCGCCAGCAGAGCCTCCAGAGGCGCAGGGTCTGAAGCTTTCTTT.

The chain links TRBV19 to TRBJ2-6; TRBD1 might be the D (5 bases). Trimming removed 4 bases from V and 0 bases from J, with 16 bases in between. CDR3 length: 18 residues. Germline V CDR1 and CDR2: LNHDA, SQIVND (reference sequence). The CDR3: CASSRQGLDLSGANVLTF. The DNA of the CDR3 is TGTGCCAGTAGTAGGCAGGGATTGGACCTCTCTGGGGCCAACGTCCTGACTTTC. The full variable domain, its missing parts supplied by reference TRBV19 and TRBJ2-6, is DGGITQSPKYLFRKEGQNVTLSCEQNLNHDAMYWYRQDPGQGLRLIYYSQIVNDFQKGDIAEGYSVSREKKESFPLTVTSAQKNPTAFYLCASSRQGLDLSGANVLTFGAGSRLTVL.

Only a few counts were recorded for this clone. CDR3 residues: CASSERLVTATNEKLFF. The DNA of the CDR3 is TGTGCCAGCAGTGAACGCCTAGTGACAGCAACTAATGAAAAACTGTTTTTT. The rearrangement uses TRBV6-1 and TRBJ1-4; possible D gene TRBD1, 5 bases. The V and J ends lost 2 bases and 0 bases respectively, with 13 bases between them. Germline assignment: CDR1 MNHNS and CDR2 SASEGT. The CDR3 sequence is 17 residues long.

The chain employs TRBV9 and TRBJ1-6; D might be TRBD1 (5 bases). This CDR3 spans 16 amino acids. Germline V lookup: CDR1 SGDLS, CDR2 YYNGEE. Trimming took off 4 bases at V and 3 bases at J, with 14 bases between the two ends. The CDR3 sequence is CASSSGTSSYNSPLHF. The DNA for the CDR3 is TGTGCCAGCAGCTCCGGGACTTCCAGCTATAATTCACCCCTCCACTTT.

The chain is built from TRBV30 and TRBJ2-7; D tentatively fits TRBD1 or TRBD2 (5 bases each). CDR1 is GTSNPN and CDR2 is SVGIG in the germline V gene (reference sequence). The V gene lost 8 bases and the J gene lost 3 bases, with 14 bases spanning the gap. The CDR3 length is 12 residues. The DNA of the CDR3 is TGTGCCGGCACGAGAGGGGTCTACGAGCAGTACTTC. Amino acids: CAGTRGVYEQYF.

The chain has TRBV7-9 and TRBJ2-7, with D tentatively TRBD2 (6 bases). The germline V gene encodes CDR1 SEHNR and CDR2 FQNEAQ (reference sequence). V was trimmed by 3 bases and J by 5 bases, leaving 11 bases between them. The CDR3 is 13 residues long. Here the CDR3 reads CASSFWGVNEQYF. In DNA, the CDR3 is TGTGCCAGCAGCTTTTGGGGGGTAAACGAGCAGTACTTC.

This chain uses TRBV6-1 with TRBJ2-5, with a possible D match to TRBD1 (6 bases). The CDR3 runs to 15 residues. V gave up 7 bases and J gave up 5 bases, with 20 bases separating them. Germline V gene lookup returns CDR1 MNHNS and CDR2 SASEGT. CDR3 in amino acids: CASTPGQLEGETQYF. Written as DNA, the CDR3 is TGTGCCAGCACCCCTGGACAGTTGGAAGGGGAGACCCAGTACTTC.

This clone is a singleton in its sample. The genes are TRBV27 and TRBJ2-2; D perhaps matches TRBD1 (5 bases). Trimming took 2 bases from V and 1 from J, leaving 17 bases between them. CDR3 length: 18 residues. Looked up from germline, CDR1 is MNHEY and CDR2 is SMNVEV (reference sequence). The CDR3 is CASSLRGRARVNTGELFF. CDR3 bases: TGTGCCAGCAGTTTAAGGGGAAGGGCCAGGGTGAACACCGGGGAGCTGTTTTTT.

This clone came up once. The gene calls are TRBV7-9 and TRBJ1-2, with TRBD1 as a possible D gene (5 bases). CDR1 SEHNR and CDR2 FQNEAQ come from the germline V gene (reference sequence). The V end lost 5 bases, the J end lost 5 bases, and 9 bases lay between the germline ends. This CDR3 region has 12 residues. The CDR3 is CASSMAGYGYTF. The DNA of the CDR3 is TGTGCCAGCAGCATGGCAGGGTATGGCTACACCTTC.

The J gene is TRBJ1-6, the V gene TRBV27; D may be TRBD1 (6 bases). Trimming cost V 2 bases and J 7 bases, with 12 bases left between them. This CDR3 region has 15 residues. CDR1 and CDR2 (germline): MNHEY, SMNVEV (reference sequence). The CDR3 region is CASSLKGQGNSPLHF. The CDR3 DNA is TGTGCCAGCAGTTTAAAGGGGCAGGGGAATTCACCCCTCCACTTT.

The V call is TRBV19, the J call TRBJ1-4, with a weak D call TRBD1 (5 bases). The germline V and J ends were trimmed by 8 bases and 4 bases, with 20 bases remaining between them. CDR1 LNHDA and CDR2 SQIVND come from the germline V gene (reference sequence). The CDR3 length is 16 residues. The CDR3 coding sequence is TGTGCCAGTGGGTCCGGGACGCCCAGATTTAATGAAAAACTGTTTTTT. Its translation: CASGSGTPRFNEKLFF.

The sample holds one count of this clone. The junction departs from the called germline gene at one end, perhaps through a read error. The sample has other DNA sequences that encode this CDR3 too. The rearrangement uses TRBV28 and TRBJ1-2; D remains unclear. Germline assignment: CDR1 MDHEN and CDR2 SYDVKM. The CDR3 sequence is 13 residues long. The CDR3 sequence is CASSSLLNYGYTF. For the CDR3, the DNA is TGTGCTAGCAGTTCCCTACTTAACTATGGCTACACCTTC.

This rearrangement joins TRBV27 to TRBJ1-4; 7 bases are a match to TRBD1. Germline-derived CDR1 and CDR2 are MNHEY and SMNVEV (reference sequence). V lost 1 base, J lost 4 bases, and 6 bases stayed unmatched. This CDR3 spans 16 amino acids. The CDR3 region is CASSLFGRDSNEKLFF. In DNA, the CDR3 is TGTGCCAGCAGTTTATTCGGTAGGGACAGTAATGAAAAACTGTTTTTT.

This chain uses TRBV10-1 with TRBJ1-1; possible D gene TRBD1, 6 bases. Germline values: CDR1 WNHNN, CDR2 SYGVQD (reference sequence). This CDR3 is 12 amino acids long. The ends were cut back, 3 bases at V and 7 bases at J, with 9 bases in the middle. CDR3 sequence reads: CASSDTRGEAFF. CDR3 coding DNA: TGCGCCAGCAGTGACACCAGGGGTGAAGCTTTCTTT.

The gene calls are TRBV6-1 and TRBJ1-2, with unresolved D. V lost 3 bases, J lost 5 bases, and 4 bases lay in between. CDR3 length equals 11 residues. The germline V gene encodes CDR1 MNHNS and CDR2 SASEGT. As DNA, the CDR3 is TGTGCCAGCAGTGAGGGATATGGCTACACCTTC. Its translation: CASSEGYGYTF.

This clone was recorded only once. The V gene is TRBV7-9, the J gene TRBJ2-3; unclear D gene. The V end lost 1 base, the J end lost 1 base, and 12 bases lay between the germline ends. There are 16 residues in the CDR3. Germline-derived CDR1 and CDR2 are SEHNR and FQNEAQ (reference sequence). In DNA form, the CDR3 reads TGTGCCAGCAGCTTAGGGGTAGAAGGAGGCACAGATACGCAGTATTTT. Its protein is CASSLGVEGGTDTQYF. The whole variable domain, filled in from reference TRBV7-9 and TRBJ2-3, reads DTGVSQNPRHKITKRGQNVTFRCDPISEHNRLYWYRQTLGQGPEFLTYFQNEAQLEKSRLLSDRFSAERPKGSFSTLEIQRTEQGDSAMYLCASSLGVEGGTDTQYFGPGTRLTVL.

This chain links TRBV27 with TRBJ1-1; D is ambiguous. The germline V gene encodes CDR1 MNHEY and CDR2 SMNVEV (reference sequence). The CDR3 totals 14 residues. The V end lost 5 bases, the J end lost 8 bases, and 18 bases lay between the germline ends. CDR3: CASSKSRATYEAFF. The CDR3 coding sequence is TGTGCCAGCAGTAAATCCCGGGCCACATACGAAGCTTTCTTT.

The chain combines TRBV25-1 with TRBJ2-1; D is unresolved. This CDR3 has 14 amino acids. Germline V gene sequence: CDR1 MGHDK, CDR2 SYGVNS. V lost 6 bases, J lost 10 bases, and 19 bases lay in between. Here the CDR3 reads CASSPPGSIREQFF. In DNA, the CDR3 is TGTGCCAGCAGCCCACCGGGCTCTATACGGGAGCAGTTCTTC.

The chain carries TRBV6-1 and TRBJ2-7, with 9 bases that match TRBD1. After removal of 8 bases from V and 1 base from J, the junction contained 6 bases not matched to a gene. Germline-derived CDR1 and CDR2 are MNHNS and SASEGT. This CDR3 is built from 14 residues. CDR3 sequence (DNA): TGTGCCAGCCGCCGGGACAGGGTTTCCTACGAGCAGTACTTC. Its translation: CASRRDRVSYEQYF.

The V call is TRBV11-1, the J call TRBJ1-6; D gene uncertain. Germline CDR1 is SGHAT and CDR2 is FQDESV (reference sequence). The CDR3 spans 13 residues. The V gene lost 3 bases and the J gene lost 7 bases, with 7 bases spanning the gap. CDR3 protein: CASSFRKNSPLHF. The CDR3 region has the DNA TGTGCCAGCAGCTTTCGGAAGAATTCACCCCTCCACTTT.

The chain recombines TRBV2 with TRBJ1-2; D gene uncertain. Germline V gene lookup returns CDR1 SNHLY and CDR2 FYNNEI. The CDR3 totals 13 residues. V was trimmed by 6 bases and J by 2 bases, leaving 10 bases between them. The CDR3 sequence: CASRRGLNYGYTF. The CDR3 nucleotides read TGTGCCAGCAGGCGCGGATTAAACTATGGCTACACCTTC.

The CDR3 sequence is CAIRDDRGHQPQHF. The CDR3 region has the DNA TGTGCCATCAGAGACGACAGGGGCCATCAGCCCCAGCATTTT. This sequence joins TRBV10-3 and TRBJ1-5; 8 positions agree with TRBD1. This CDR3 has 14 amino acids. Germline lookup yields CDR1 ENHRY and CDR2 SYGVKD. V shed 6 bases and J 5 bases; nucleotides not matched to a gene: 6.

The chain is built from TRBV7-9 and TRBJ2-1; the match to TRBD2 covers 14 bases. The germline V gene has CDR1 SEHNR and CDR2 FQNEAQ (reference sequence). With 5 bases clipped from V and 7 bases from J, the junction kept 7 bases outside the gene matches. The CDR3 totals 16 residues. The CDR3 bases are TGTGCCAGCAGCCCGAGGACTAGCGGGGGGACGAATGAGCAGTTCTTC. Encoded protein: CASSPRTSGGTNEQFF.